This T cell receptor beta chain emerged from a study of T cells after yellow fever vaccination. CDR1 is SGHTA and CDR2 is FQGNSA in the germline V gene. V gave up 4 bases and J gave up 2 bases, with 14 bases separating them. The CDR3 extends over 16 amino acids. Study-level results: Abundant clonotypes from the bulk population could have been carried over as contaminants into FACS-sorted repertoires. Overall, a small share of clonotypes was seen in both CD4 and CD8 compartments. Booster sampling recovered most clones from primary vaccination (roughly 96% CD4, approximately 90% CD8).

Researchers made TCR cDNA using 5'RACE template switching, and this step added a universal primer site and UMIs. A single record per CDR3 protein comes from TCRdb applying MiXCR to the 5' RACE reads. Altogether hundreds of thousands of distinct CDR3 sequences are present, over 3.5% being singletons, with the ten largest covering 20% to 25%. Regarding this clonotype: Antigen specificity is unknown.

The sample consisted of PBMCs, taken 5 days after the yellow fever booster vaccination. This chain uses TRBV7-2 with TRBJ1-4; TRBD1 is a possible D gene (5 bases). This clonotype was sampled from a man aged 18 to 29 who received the YFV17D yellow fever vaccine. CDR3 DNA: TGTGCCAGCAGCTCCCAGGGTCCTTACACTAATGAAAAACTGTTTTTT. This translates into CASSSQGPYTNEKLFF.